A single T cell receptor beta chain is shown here with its context. The antigen is undetermined. These data come from a study of Ad26.COV2.S vaccination and SARS-CoV-2 variants. TCRdb's table, derived via immunoSEQ multiplex PCR, lists solely in-frame clones and lacks some. The sample carries about 420,000 clones, 88% recorded once. Treatment given: some 19 received Ad26.COV2.S at low or high dose, single or two shots; 5 received placebo; per-sample allocation not given. Collection of samples fell on day 63 after the first vaccine or placebo injection. A Boston donor was an adult aged 18-55 years. Study results and limitations: Total responses of T cells may have been underestimated by the analyses of TCR breadth and depth.

There are 16 residues in the CDR3. Looked up from germline, CDR1 is SGHTA and CDR2 is FQGNSA. The V and J ends lost 4 bases and 0 bases respectively, with 10 bases between them. This specimen was peripheral blood, taken in a trial of Ad26.COV2.S vaccine versus placebo. This rearrangement joins TRBV7-2 to TRBJ2-6; no firm D call. This receptor was taken from a person aged 18-65 years who received the Ad26.COV2.S COVID-19 vaccine or a placebo. For the CDR3, the DNA is TGTGCCAGCAGCTACAGCTCCAACTCTGGGGCCAACGTCCTGACTTTC. The encoded protein is CASSYSSNSGANVLTF. Full variable domain (outside the CDR3, taken from reference TRBV7-2 and TRBJ2-6): GAGVSQSPSNKVTEKGKDVELRCDPISGHTALYWYRQSLGQGLEFLIYFQGNSAPDKSGLPSDRFSAERTGGSVSTLTIQRTQQEDSAVYLCASSYSSNSGANVLTFGAGSRLTVL.